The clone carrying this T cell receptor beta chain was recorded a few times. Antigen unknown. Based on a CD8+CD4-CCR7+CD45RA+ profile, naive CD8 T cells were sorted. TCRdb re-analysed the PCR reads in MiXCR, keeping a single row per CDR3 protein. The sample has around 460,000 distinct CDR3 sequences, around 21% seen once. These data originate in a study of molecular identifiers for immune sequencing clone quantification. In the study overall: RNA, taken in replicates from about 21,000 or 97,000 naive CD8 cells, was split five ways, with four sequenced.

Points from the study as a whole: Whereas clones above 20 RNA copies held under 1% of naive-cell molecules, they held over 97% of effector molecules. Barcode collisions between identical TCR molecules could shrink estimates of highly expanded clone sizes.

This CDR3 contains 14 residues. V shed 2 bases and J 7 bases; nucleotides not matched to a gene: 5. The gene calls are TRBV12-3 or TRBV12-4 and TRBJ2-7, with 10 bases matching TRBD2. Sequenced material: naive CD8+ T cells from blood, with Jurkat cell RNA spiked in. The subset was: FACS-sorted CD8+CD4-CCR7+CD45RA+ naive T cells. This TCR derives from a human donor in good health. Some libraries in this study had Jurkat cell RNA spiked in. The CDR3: CASSLSAGGVEQYF. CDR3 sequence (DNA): TGTGCCAGCAGTTTATCAGCGGGAGGGGTAGAGCAGTACTTC.